Listed here are 31 T cell receptor beta chains from one sample, sequenced in a study of shared clonotypes between healthy human individuals. Profiled with immunoSEQ multiplex PCR; TCRdb holds only in-frame clones, not every one. Of around 600,000 clones listed, around 97% are singletons. Sequenced: naive CD4+ T cells sorted from blood. Subset here: CD45RA+ positively selected. Receptors originate from a woman aged 30 to 39 in good health.

The chain uses TRBV19 and TRBJ2-5; maybe TRBD2 (5 bases). Germline V CDR1 and CDR2: LNHDA, SQIVND (reference sequence). The CDR3 extends over 13 amino acids. V gave up 4 bases and J gave up 5 bases, with 11 bases separating them. The CDR3 sequence is CASSTTSGETQYF. DNA for the CDR3: TGTGCCAGTAGTACTACGTCGGGGGAGACCCAGTACTTC.

The V call is TRBV10-3, the J call TRBJ2-3; D tentatively reads TRBD1 or TRBD2 (5 bases each). Germline CDR1 reads ENHRY; CDR2 reads SYGVKD. V dropped 4 bases and J dropped 4 bases, with 12 bases sitting between them. This CDR3 comprises 14 residues. Here the CDR3 reads CAISARGDPDTQYF. The CDR3 DNA is TGTGCCATCAGTGCTAGGGGAGACCCAGATACGCAGTATTTT.

The CDR3 spells CASSFERRSEKLFF. The CDR3 nucleotides read TGTGCCAGCAGCTTCGAAAGACGGAGTGAAAAACTGTTTTTT. This chain connects TRBV5-6 to TRBJ1-4; D unclear. Trimming took off 2 bases at V and 7 bases at J, with 12 bases between the two ends. CDR1 and CDR2 (germline): SGHDT, YYEEEE. CDR3 length: 14 residues.

The rearrangement links TRBV7-2 to TRBJ2-7, with 12 bases lining up with TRBD2. Unmatched junction bases numbered 1, after V lost 6 bases and J lost 4 bases. The CDR3 totals 13 residues. The germline V gene encodes CDR1 SGHTA and CDR2 FQGNSA. CDR3 residues: CASRTSGSYEQYF. In DNA, the CDR3 is TGTGCCAGCAGGACTAGCGGGAGTTACGAGCAGTACTTC.

V usage is TRBV4-1 and J usage is TRBJ2-5; D gene unclear. CDR3 length: 13 amino acids. Trimming took off 0 bases at V and 7 bases at J, with 9 bases between the two ends. Germline V gives CDR1 MGHRA, CDR2 YSYEKL. CDR3 residues: CASSQDTGRTQYF. In DNA, the CDR3 is TGCGCCAGCAGCCAAGATACCGGCAGGACCCAGTACTTC.

The chain uses TRBV19 and TRBJ2-2; TRBD1 aligns across 8 bases. With 5 bases clipped from V and 6 bases from J, the junction kept 11 bases outside the gene matches. This CDR3 contains 16 residues. Per germline, CDR1 LNHDA and CDR2 SQIVND (reference sequence). CDR3 bases: TGTGCCAGTAGTGGACAGGGTGTTATTACGGCCGGGGAGCTGTTTTTT. It translates to CASSGQGVITAGELFF.

The chain joins TRBV5-1 to TRBJ1-3; D remains unclear. V lost 0 bases and J 2 bases, leaving 18 bases between the germline ends. The germline CDR1 and CDR2 sequences are SGHRS and YFSETQ. This CDR3 has 18 residues. In nucleotides, the CDR3 is TGCGCCAGCAGCTTGGGTGGACCCGGGGTCCGGGCTGGAAACACCATATATTTT. Translating it yields CASSLGGPGVRAGNTIYF.

The J gene is TRBJ1-2, the V gene TRBV5-4; 10 bases match TRBD1. The CDR3 contains 16 residues. Germline V lookup: CDR1 SGHNT, CDR2 YYREEE (reference sequence). V shed 3 bases, J shed 8 bases, and the junction held 13 bases outside the gene matches. The CDR3 DNA follows: TGTGCCAGCAGCTCTACGGGACAGGGGCCGCAACAGGGCTACACCTTC. Its protein product is CASSSTGQGPQQGYTF.

The count of this clone is one. J is TRBJ2-1 and V is TRBV6-1; 9 positions match TRBD1. CDR3 length: 16 amino acids. V dropped 1 base and J dropped 7; count of bases not matched to a gene: 8. CDR1 MNHNS and CDR2 SASEGT come from the germline V gene. CDR3 sequence: CASSEVPGQGWNEQFF. The CDR3 nucleotides are TGTGCCAGCAGTGAAGTCCCTGGACAGGGGTGGAATGAGCAGTTCTTC.

The rearrangement uses TRBV2 and TRBJ2-5; D is ambiguous. The V end was cut by 4 bases, the J end by 5 bases, with 8 bases between. CDR1 is SNHLY, CDR2 FYNNEI, per germline. The CDR3 sequence is 12 residues long. CDR3 coding DNA: TGTGCCAGCAGTGGGGCCCTGGAGACCCAGTACTTC. Amino acid sequence: CASSGALETQYF.

V and J are TRBV10-3 and TRBJ2-3; TRBD2 is a possible D gene (6 bases). CDR1 and CDR2 (germline): ENHRY, SYGVKD. The CDR3 extends over 13 amino acids. V was pared by 4 bases and J by 3 bases, with 8 bases between. The CDR3 DNA reads TGTGCCATCAGTGCCGCGGGGACAGATACGCAGTATTTT. Its translation: CAISAAGTDTQYF.

The genes are TRBV10-1 and TRBJ2-1, with TRBD2 matching over 7 bases. V lost 5 bases and J lost 5; bases outside the gene matches: 6. The CDR3 extends over 14 amino acids. Per the germline V gene, CDR1 is WNHNN and CDR2 is SYGVQD (reference sequence). CDR3 bases: TGCGCCAGCAGTCCCGGGGGGATCGACAATGAGCAGTTCTTC. Its translation is CASSPGGIDNEQFF.

The chain couples TRBV7-2 to TRBJ1-3, with 8 bases that match TRBD1. The CDR3 spans 15 residues. Trimming cost V 4 bases and J 5 bases; bases outside gene matches: 7. In germline, CDR1 is SGHTA, CDR2 FQGNSA. DNA of the CDR3: TGTGCCAGCAGCTCGAGGCAGGGGGCTAGAAACACCATATATTTT. It specifies CASSSRQGARNTIYF.

J is TRBJ2-1 and V is TRBV2; D unresolved. Germline CDR1 SNHLY, CDR2 FYNNEI. V shed 4 bases and J shed 5 bases, with 6 bases lying between them. This CDR3 region has 12 residues. Here the CDR3 reads CASSGGDNEQFF. The CDR3, as DNA: TGTGCCAGCAGTGGAGGCGACAATGAGCAGTTCTTC.

This clone was found once. The V and J genes are TRBV28 and TRBJ1-6; 8 positions agree with TRBD1. CDR3 length equals 15 residues. Germline V CDR1 and CDR2: MDHEN, SYDVKM. The V segment lost 4 bases and the J segment 10 bases; nucleotides outside the gene matches: 9. The CDR3 protein is CASSSNRGIRSPLHF. CDR3 bases: TGTGCCAGCAGTTCCAACAGGGGGATCAGATCACCCCTCCACTTT.

V is TRBV28 and J is TRBJ1-2; 8 nucleotides match TRBD1. CDR1 and CDR2 (germline): MDHEN, SYDVKM. Trimming took 3 bases from V and 7 from J; bases not matched to a gene: 10. The CDR3 has 15 amino acids. CDR3 coding DNA: TGTGCCAGCAGTTTTGGGGCCGGGACAGGTTCTGGCTACACCTTC. This codes for CASSFGAGTGSGYTF.

V is TRBV7-9 and J is TRBJ2-3; 10 nucleotides align to TRBD2. Trimming cost V 3 bases and J 4 bases; bases outside gene matches: 16. The CDR3 totals 19 residues. Germline V CDR1 and CDR2: SEHNR, FQNEAQ (reference sequence). The CDR3 loop reads CASSFRWVSSGSGADTQYF. For the CDR3, the DNA is TGTGCCAGCAGCTTTAGGTGGGTCTCTAGCGGGAGTGGAGCAGATACGCAGTATTTT.

The CDR3 region has the DNA TGTGCCAGCAGCGGCCAGGGTCAGCCCCAGCATTTT. This gives the protein CASSGQGQPQHF. The chain uses TRBV5-8 and TRBJ1-5, with a possible D match to TRBD1 (5 bases). Per the germline V gene, CDR1 is SGHTS and CDR2 is YDEGEE. The CDR3 has 12 residues. V shed 4 bases and J shed 6 bases, with 8 bases lying between them.

The chain recombines TRBV10-3 with TRBJ1-5; 7 bases agree with TRBD1. Looked up from germline, CDR1 is ENHRY and CDR2 is SYGVKD. Germline trimming cut 8 bases from V and 0 bases from J; bases unmatched to any gene: 1. The CDR3 length is 13 residues. CDR3 sequence (DNA): TGTGCCATCGGGACAGATAGCAATCAGCCCCAGCATTTT. It is translated as CAIGTDSNQPQHF.

The chain employs TRBV20-1 and TRBJ1-4, with no clear D. The CDR3 contains 11 residues. Germline CDR1 is DFQATT and CDR2 is SNEGSKA (reference sequence). The V and J ends lost 1 base and 13 bases respectively, with 10 bases between them. The CDR3 here is CSARGREGLFF. The CDR3 DNA is TGCAGTGCTAGAGGGAGGGAGGGACTGTTTTTT.

DNA for the CDR3: TGTGCCAGCAGACACGACAGGGTCTCATCCTACGAGCAGTACTTC. Protein: CASRHDRVSSYEQYF. The rearrangement links TRBV6-5 to TRBJ2-7, with 7 bases aligning to TRBD1. The CDR3 covers 15 residues. Trimming cost V 6 bases and J 1 base; bases outside gene matches: 9. From germline, CDR1 is MNHEY and CDR2 SVGAGI.

The rearrangement links TRBV5-1 to TRBJ2-3; 9 bases agree with TRBD2. Losses at the gene ends were 5 bases for V and 4 bases for J; bases not matched to a gene: 8. The CDR3 covers 15 residues. Germline values: CDR1 SGHRS, CDR2 YFSETQ. The CDR3 sequence: CASSRGTSRADTQYF. The CDR3 nucleotides are TGCGCCAGCAGTCGGGGGACTAGCAGAGCAGATACGCAGTATTTT.

The V call is TRBV7-8, the J call TRBJ2-2; D perhaps matches TRBD2 (5 bases). V lost 5 bases, J lost 7 bases, and 14 bases lay in between. Germline V gene sequence: CDR1 SGHVS, CDR2 FQNEAQ. The CDR3 runs to 14 residues. In DNA form, the CDR3 reads TGTGCCAGCAGCCTACAAGGAGGTTTCGGGGAGCTGTTTTTT. As protein: CASSLQGGFGELFF.

V and J are TRBV6-5 and TRBJ1-5; D gene ambiguous. This CDR3 region has 14 residues. Trimming left V 5 bases short and J 0 bases short, with 8 bases between. Germline CDR1 MNHEY, CDR2 SVGAGI. The CDR3 region has the DNA TGTGCCAGCAGTAGTCCTTATAGCAATCAGCCCCAGCATTTT. Its translation: CASSSPYSNQPQHF.

This chain uses TRBV19 with TRBJ2-5; 9 positions agree with TRBD1. Germline assignment: CDR1 LNHDA and CDR2 SQIVND (reference sequence). The CDR3 loop spans 14 amino acids. Germline trimming cut 4 bases from V and 4 bases from J; bases unmatched to any gene: 4. The CDR3 region is CASSTMTGGETQYF. CDR3 sequence (DNA): TGTGCCAGTAGTACTATGACAGGGGGAGAGACCCAGTACTTC.

V is TRBV5-1 and J is TRBJ2-7; the match to TRBD1 covers 8 bases. The ends lost 0 bases at V and 5 bases at J; junction bases unmatched: 7. Germline CDR1 is SGHRS and CDR2 is YFSETQ. The CDR3 contains 15 residues. CDR3 sequence: CASSLARTGSDEQYF. The CDR3 DNA sequence: TGCGCCAGCAGCTTGGCGAGGACAGGGTCGGACGAGCAGTACTTC.

The chain employs TRBV5-4 and TRBJ2-1, with D perhaps TRBD1 or TRBD2 (6 bases each). Germline assignment: CDR1 SGHNT and CDR2 YYREEE (reference sequence). Trimming shortened V by 0 bases and J by 0 bases, and 16 bases separated the two germline ends. The CDR3 has 18 residues. The CDR3: CASSLGRGTRNSYNEQFF. Here the CDR3 DNA reads TGTGCCAGCAGCTTGGGTCGGGGGACAAGAAACTCCTACAATGAGCAGTTCTTC.

This clone appeared a single time. The CDR3 region has the DNA TGTGCCAGCAGTGAATGGGGAGCACAGAAGTACGAGCAGTACTTC. Encoded protein: CASSEWGAQKYEQYF. The chain carries TRBV25-1 and TRBJ2-7, with a weak D call TRBD2 (5 bases). V was shortened by 1 base and J by 4 bases, with 14 bases between the two germline ends. The CDR3 contains 15 residues. The germline gives CDR1 MGHDK, CDR2 SYGVNS.

The V call is TRBV7-3, the J call TRBJ2-1; TRBD2 is a possible D gene (6 bases). Trimming shortened V by 5 bases and J by 5 bases, and 13 bases separated the two germline ends. Germline V gene lookup returns CDR1 SGHTA and CDR2 FQGTGA. CDR3 length: 14 amino acids. CDR3 nucleotide sequence: TGTGCCAGCAGCGGCACTAGCAAAGACAATGAGCAGTTCTTC. It translates to CASSGTSKDNEQFF.

This chain links TRBV7-9 with TRBJ2-3; 11 bases agree with TRBD2. V dropped 5 bases and J dropped 2; count of bases not matched to a gene: 9. There are 17 residues in the CDR3. Germline V gene sequence: CDR1 SEHNR, CDR2 FQNEAQ (reference sequence). CDR3 protein: CASSDATSGTVTDTQYF. The DNA of the CDR3 is TGTGCCAGCAGCGATGCGACTAGCGGGACTGTCACAGATACGCAGTATTTT.

This clone was seen only once. The chain combines TRBV27 with TRBJ2-7; 8 positions agree with TRBD2. Germline V lookup: CDR1 MNHEY, CDR2 SMNVEV (reference sequence). The length of the CDR3 is 14 residues. Germline trimming cut 6 bases from V and 3 bases from J; bases unmatched to any gene: 7. This CDR3 reads CASRGTRRHYEQYF. The CDR3 nucleotides are TGTGCCAGCAGGGGGACTAGGCGCCACTACGAGCAGTACTTC.